This section outlines one TCR beta chain sequence together with its context. This sample stems from a study of T cell changes during pregnancy in multiple sclerosis. Germline V gene lookup returns CDR1 PRHDT and CDR2 FYEKMQ (reference sequence). With V trimmed by 0 bases and J by 6 bases, 7 bases remained unmatched. The CDR3 runs to 16 residues. Some clones are missing from TCRdb's copy, which holds only in-frame ones; the method was immunoSEQ multiplex PCR. The sample yields approximately 43,000 clones, 93% seen once. The sample in question was CD8+ T cells from peripheral blood mononuclear cells, obtained after pregnancy. The sequence was collected from a female donor with multiple sclerosis, enrolled in a pregnancy study. The chain uses TRBV13 and TRBJ2-3, with TRBD2 identical over 9 bases. This chain's CDR3 is CASSLGAGGPMDTQYF. The CDR3, as DNA: TGTGCCAGCAGCTTAGGTGCGGGGGGGCCGATGGATACGCAGTATTTT.